These 32 T cell receptor beta chains were all obtained from the same sample, sequenced in a study of blood T cell repertoires in COVID-19. Sequencing used immunoSEQ multiplex PCR; TCRdb keeps in-frame clones, though not all of them. The profile shows about 150,000 clones, 80% to 85% of them singletons. The sequencing sample was made of PBMCs or T cells enriched from blood (not recorded which). The receptors derive from a man between 70 and 80 years old who had been exposed to COVID-19.

CDR3: CASSISSLRTTKFMDTF. The DNA for the CDR3 is TGTGCCAGCAGTATATCTTCACTTAGGACAACTAAATTCATGGACACCTTC. The chain couples TRBV6-2 or TRBV6-3 to TRBJ1-2; D is possibly TRBD1 (5 bases). Deletions cut 5 bases from V and 12 bases from J, with 31 bases between. Per germline, CDR1 MNHEY and CDR2 SVGEGT. The CDR3 consists of 17 residues.

The rearrangement joins TRBV19 to TRBJ1-2; D possibly corresponds to TRBD1 (6 bases). This CDR3 is 14 amino acids long. V was trimmed by 5 bases and J by 4 bases, leaving 14 bases between them. CDR1 is LNHDA, CDR2 SQIVND, per germline (reference sequence). CDR3 residues: CASSVTGPPYGYTF. DNA of the CDR3: TGTGCCAGTAGTGTGACAGGTCCTCCCTATGGCTACACCTTC.

The chain carries TRBV27 and TRBJ2-4; D gene ambiguous. Deletions cut 5 bases from V and 2 bases from J, with 19 bases between. Germline CDR1 MNHEY, CDR2 SMNVEV (reference sequence). CDR3 length: 17 residues. The CDR3 coding sequence is TGTGCCAGCAGTCCCCTCACTCCCCCTGACACCAAAAACATTCAGTACTTC. Translating it yields CASSPLTPPDTKNIQYF.

In DNA, the CDR3 is TGTGCCAGCAGTGGGGGACCGGGGGTCAATGAGCAGTTCTTC. This gives the protein CASSGGPGVNEQFF. This chain connects TRBV2 to TRBJ2-1, with TRBD2 as a possible D gene (6 bases). The CDR3 covers 14 residues. The V end was cut by 4 bases, the J end by 6 bases, with 13 bases between. The V gene's germline CDR1 is SNHLY and CDR2 FYNNEI.

This chain connects TRBV18 to TRBJ1-1; D possibly corresponds to TRBD1 (6 bases). This CDR3 has 16 amino acids. V lost 5 bases, J lost 1 base, and 17 bases lay in between. CDR1 is KGHSH, CDR2 LQKENI, per germline. The CDR3, as DNA: TGTGCCAGCTCAGCACTGACAGGCCCGACGAACACTGAAGCTTTCTTT. Protein product: CASSALTGPTNTEAFF.

The chain combines TRBV28 with TRBJ1-2; TRBD1 agrees at 11 bases. This CDR3 contains 15 residues. J was trimmed by 8 bases and V by 3 bases; bases with no gene match: 8. Germline CDR1 reads MDHEN; CDR2 reads SYDVKM. The CDR3 nucleotides read TGTGCCAGCAGTTTCCCCGGACAGGGGGCGCAAGGCTACACCTTC. It codes for CASSFPGQGAQGYTF.

The chain employs TRBV2 and TRBJ1-5, with D uncertain. V shed 1 base and J shed 5 bases, with 9 bases lying between them. Per germline, CDR1 SNHLY and CDR2 FYNNEI. This CDR3 has 14 residues. The CDR3 DNA reads as TGTGCCAGCAGTGAAGTAACCCCGGATCAGCCCCAGCATTTT. Its protein product is CASSEVTPDQPQHF.

V gene TRBV7-9 combines with J gene TRBJ2-7; 8 bases are shared with TRBD1. This CDR3 spans 16 amino acids. Germline values: CDR1 SEHNR, CDR2 FQNEAQ (reference sequence). With 5 bases clipped from V and 5 bases from J, the junction kept 14 bases outside the gene matches. CDR3 sequence reads: CASSLSRRTGNNEQYF. DNA of the CDR3: TGTGCCAGCAGCCTATCTCGTCGGACAGGGAACAACGAGCAGTACTTC.

The CDR3 protein is CASSKDFSGGGINEQFF. Here the CDR3 DNA reads TGTGCCAGCAGCAAGGACTTTAGCGGGGGGGGTATCAATGAGCAGTTCTTC. This chain joins TRBV21-1 and TRBJ2-1; TRBD2, the table's D call, was not compared with the DNA. TRBV21-1 is noted as a pseudogene. This CDR3 has 17 amino acids.

J is TRBJ2-5 and V is TRBV29-1; possible D gene TRBD1, 5 bases. V was trimmed by 8 bases and J by 5 bases, leaving 21 bases between them. The CDR3 has 14 amino acids. The V gene's germline CDR1 is SQVTM and CDR2 ANQGSEA. The CDR3 loop is CSSRAGSAVETQYF. The CDR3 nucleotides read TGCAGCTCTCGGGCAGGGTCGGCGGTGGAGACCCAGTACTTC.

V and J are TRBV11-2 and TRBJ2-5, with a tentative D call TRBD2 (6 bases). Germline assignment: CDR1 SGHAT and CDR2 FQNNGV. The CDR3 runs to 13 residues. V was pared by 4 bases and J by 4 bases, with 10 bases between. CDR3 protein: CASSSEGRETQYF. DNA of the CDR3: TGTGCCAGCAGCTCGGAGGGACGAGAGACCCAGTACTTC.

The V call is TRBV9, the J call TRBJ1-1; 7 nucleotides line up with TRBD1. Looked up from germline, CDR1 is SGDLS and CDR2 is YYNGEE. The trim removed 0 bases at V and 0 bases at J, leaving 8 bases unmatched. The CDR3 sequence is 17 residues long. The CDR3 nucleotides read TGTGCCAGCAGCGTAGGGGCCCTACAGGGGATGAACACTGAAGCTTTCTTT. It yields the protein CASSVGALQGMNTEAFF.

This chain joins TRBV28 and TRBJ1-1, with unresolved D. The CDR3 is made up of 13 amino acids. Germline assignment: CDR1 MDHEN and CDR2 SYDVKM. Trimming took 6 bases from V and 1 from J, leaving 9 bases between them. CDR3 sequence (DNA): TGTGCCAGCAGCTTGGGCCGGAACACTGAAGCTTTCTTT. It yields the protein CASSLGRNTEAFF. Complete variable domain (other parts from reference TRBV28 and TRBJ1-1): DVKVTQSSRYLVKRTGEKVFLECVQDMDHENMFWYRQDPGLGLRLIYFSYDVKMKEKGDIPEGYSVSREKKERFSLILESASTNQTSMYLCASSLGRNTEAFFGQGTRLTVV.

This chain uses TRBV5-1 with TRBJ2-1; 7 nucleotides align to TRBD2. The CDR3 consists of 16 residues. After removal of 2 bases from V and 4 bases from J, the junction contained 9 bases not matched to a gene. Germline CDR1 reads SGHRS; CDR2 reads YFSETQ. The CDR3 DNA reads as TGCGCCAGCAGCTTAACGACTAGCTTAGCGTACAATGAGCAGTTCTTC. It translates to CASSLTTSLAYNEQFF.

This rearrangement joins TRBV28 to TRBJ2-1, with 11 bases aligning to TRBD2. Looked up from germline, CDR1 is MDHEN and CDR2 is SYDVKM. This CDR3 has 15 residues. J gave up 7 bases and V 8 bases, and 10 bases lay outside the gene matches. The CDR3: CASYLSGRGSNEQFF. The DNA of the CDR3 is TGTGCCAGCTATCTTAGCGGGAGGGGGTCGAATGAGCAGTTCTTC.

This rearrangement joins TRBV12-3 or TRBV12-4 to TRBJ1-5; D unclear. V was trimmed by 3 bases and J by 4 bases, leaving 7 bases between them. The CDR3 consists of 13 residues. The CDR3 loop reads CASSFLGNQPQHF. The CDR3 region has the DNA TGTGCCAGCAGTTTCCTAGGTAATCAGCCCCAGCATTTT.

The chain uses TRBV28 and TRBJ2-7, with 7 positions matching TRBD1. Germline-derived CDR1 and CDR2 are MDHEN and SYDVKM. J was trimmed by 2 bases and V by 5 bases; bases with no gene match: 12. This CDR3 region has 16 residues. CDR3 residues: CASSRGQAQPTYEQYF. The DNA of the CDR3 is TGTGCCAGCAGTAGAGGACAGGCCCAACCAACCTACGAGCAGTACTTC.

The rearrangement uses TRBV18 and TRBJ2-6; D is ambiguous. V dropped 2 bases and J dropped 0 bases, with 5 bases sitting between them. This CDR3 is built from 15 residues. Germline CDR1 KGHSH, CDR2 LQKENI. The CDR3 region is CASSPGFSGANVLTF. The CDR3 DNA sequence: TGTGCCAGCTCACCAGGCTTCTCTGGGGCCAACGTCCTGACTTTC. Using reference TRBV18 and TRBJ2-6 for the parts outside the CDR3, the full variable domain is NAGVMQNPRHLVRRRGQEARLRCSPMKGHSHVYWYRQLPEEGLKFMVYLQKENIIDESGMPKERFSAEFPKEGPSILRIQQVVRGDSAAYFCASSPGFSGANVLTFGAGSRLTVL.

A word on this clone: Mismatch with germline at one junction end may stem from a read error. J is TRBJ2-7 and V is TRBV7-9; D is unresolved. The germline V gene has CDR1 SEHNR and CDR2 FQNEAQ (reference sequence). The CDR3 contains 14 residues. The CDR3 DNA follows: TGTGCCAGCAGCTTTTCAGTAACCTCCCACGAGCAGTACTTC. This encodes CASSFSVTSHEQYF.

The chain combines TRBV18 with TRBJ2-2; D remains ambiguous. The CDR3 runs to 14 residues. V was clipped by 0 bases and J by 4 bases, with 6 bases between them. Germline-derived CDR1 and CDR2 are KGHSH and LQKENI. CDR3 amino acids: CASSPPVVTGELFF. DNA of the CDR3: TGTGCCAGCTCACCACCGGTAGTCACCGGGGAGCTGTTTTTT.

This chain uses TRBV5-5 with TRBJ1-3; D is possibly TRBD1 (6 bases). Germline CDR1 and CDR2: SGHKS and YYEKEE (reference sequence). The CDR3 has 15 amino acids. The germline V and J ends were trimmed by 0 bases and 4 bases, with 11 bases remaining between them. The CDR3 reads CASSLVGGTGNTIYF. CDR3 coding DNA: TGTGCCAGCAGCTTGGTAGGGGGAACGGGAAACACCATATATTTT.

This clone was detected only a few times. The V call is TRBV14, the J call TRBJ2-7; 9 positions match TRBD2. Germline V gene lookup returns CDR1 SGHDN and CDR2 FVKESK. This CDR3 contains 16 residues. With 6 bases clipped from V and 6 bases from J, the junction kept 15 bases outside the gene matches. CDR3 protein: CASSLYHTSGWSEQYF. The CDR3 DNA reads TGTGCCAGCAGTCTCTACCACACTAGCGGGTGGAGCGAGCAGTACTTC.

This clone showed up just a few times. The CDR3 spells CASSLGGNGYTF. CDR3 bases: TGTGCCAGCAGTTTAGGAGGAAATGGCTACACCTTC. The rearrangement joins TRBV27 to TRBJ1-2, with D unresolved. This CDR3 region has 12 residues. Germline CDR1 MNHEY, CDR2 SMNVEV (reference sequence). V was cut by 2 bases and J by 6 bases, with 7 bases left in between.

The chain joins TRBV9 to TRBJ2-7, with 8 bases lining up with TRBD2. The length of the CDR3 is 14 residues. The germline CDR1 and CDR2 sequences are SGDLS and YYNGEE. V was pared by 4 bases and J by 6 bases, with 9 bases of the junction left unmatched. The CDR3 loop reads CASSPPGGAGEQYF. The CDR3 DNA reads as TGTGCCAGCAGCCCTCCCGGGGGGGCGGGCGAGCAGTACTTC.

The chain joins TRBV29-1 to TRBJ1-2; D uncertain. The length of the CDR3 is 13 residues. Trimming removed 0 bases at V and 8 bases at J, with 13 bases between. The V gene's germline CDR1 is SQVTM and CDR2 ANQGSEA. CDR3: CSVEDPATQGYTF. The CDR3 region has the DNA TGCAGCGTTGAAGATCCAGCGACGCAGGGCTACACCTTC.

For this clone: The junction shows a germline mismatch at one end, possibly a read error. The chain combines TRBV5-4 with TRBJ1-1; D call uncertain. Germline V gene data show CDR1 as SGHNT and CDR2 as YYREEE (reference sequence). The CDR3 runs 14 residues. The CDR3 sequence: CASSLIGGHTEAFF. The CDR3, as DNA: TGTGCCAGCAGCTTGATTGGTGGGCACACCGAAGCTTTCTTT.

The chain carries TRBV18 and TRBJ2-6, with 7 nucleotides matching TRBD1. CDR3 length: 18 amino acids. V dropped 6 bases and J dropped 2; count of bases not matched to a gene: 13. Germline CDR1 reads KGHSH; CDR2 reads LQKENI. Written as DNA, the CDR3 is TGTGCCAGCTCCGCGTCGACAGGGTCAGTCGCTGGGGCCAACGTCCTGACTTTC. Its protein product is CASSASTGSVAGANVLTF.

CDR3 region: CASSIDPRVLDEKLFF. The CDR3 region has the DNA TGTGCCAGTAGTATAGATCCGAGGGTTCTCGATGAAAAACTGTTTTTT. The J gene is TRBJ1-4, the V gene TRBV19; no definite D call. The CDR3 spans 16 residues. Between the trimmed V and J ends, which lost 0 bases and 6 bases, there was a span of 14 bases. Germline V CDR1 and CDR2: LNHDA, SQIVND (reference sequence).

This sequence joins TRBV5-6 and TRBJ1-5, with 7 positions matching TRBD1. CDR3 length equals 15 residues. The junction had 6 bases not matched to a gene; V was cut back by 4 bases and J by 2 bases. Per the germline V gene, CDR1 is SGHDT and CDR2 is YYEEEE. In DNA form, the CDR3 reads TGTGCCAGCAGCGTAGGGGGCTTTGGCAATCAGCCCCAGCATTTT. Translation gives CASSVGGFGNQPQHF.

This clone turned up a few times. The DNA for the CDR3 is TGTGCCAGCTCACCCCCGGGACAGGGGAATCAAGGAAACACCATATATTTT. It encodes CASSPPGQGNQGNTIYF. The chain employs TRBV18 and TRBJ1-3, with 10 bases aligning to TRBD1. CDR3 length equals 17 residues. Trimming at V came to 3 bases and at J to 4 bases, leaving 9 bases not matched to a gene. Germline CDR1 KGHSH, CDR2 LQKENI.

The CDR3 coding sequence is TGTGCCAGCAGCTCCGGACTAGCGGGGGGGTCCAGTGCAGATACGCAGTATTTT. Translation: CASSSGLAGGSSADTQYF. The chain employs TRBV5-4 and TRBJ2-3; TRBD2 agrees at 15 bases. The CDR3 is 18 amino acids. Trimming removed 3 bases from V and 4 bases from J; junction bases left unmatched: 9. Germline CDR1 SGHNT, CDR2 YYREEE (reference sequence).

The rearrangement joins TRBV7-8 to TRBJ2-3; the match to TRBD2 covers 10 bases. J was trimmed by 3 bases and V by 2 bases; bases with no gene match: 5. This CDR3 comprises 16 residues. The germline gives CDR1 SGHVS, CDR2 FQNEAQ. DNA of the CDR3: TGTGCCAGCAGCTTAATGGCTAGCGGGAGTACAGATACGCAGTATTTT. Amino acids: CASSLMASGSTDTQYF.